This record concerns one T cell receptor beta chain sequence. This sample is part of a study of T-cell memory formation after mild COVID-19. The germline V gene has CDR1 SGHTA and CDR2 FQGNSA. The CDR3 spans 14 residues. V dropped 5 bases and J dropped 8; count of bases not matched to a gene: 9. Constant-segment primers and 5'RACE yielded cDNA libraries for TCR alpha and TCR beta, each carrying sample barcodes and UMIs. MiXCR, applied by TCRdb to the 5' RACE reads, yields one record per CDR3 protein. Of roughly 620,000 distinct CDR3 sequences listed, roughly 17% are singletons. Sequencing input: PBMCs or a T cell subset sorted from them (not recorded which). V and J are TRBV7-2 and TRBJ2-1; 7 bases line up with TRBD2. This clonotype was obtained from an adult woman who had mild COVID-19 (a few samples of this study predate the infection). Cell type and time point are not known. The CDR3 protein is CASSPWAGADEQFF. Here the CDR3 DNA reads TGTGCCAGCAGCCCCTGGGCGGGAGCTGATGAGCAGTTCTTC.